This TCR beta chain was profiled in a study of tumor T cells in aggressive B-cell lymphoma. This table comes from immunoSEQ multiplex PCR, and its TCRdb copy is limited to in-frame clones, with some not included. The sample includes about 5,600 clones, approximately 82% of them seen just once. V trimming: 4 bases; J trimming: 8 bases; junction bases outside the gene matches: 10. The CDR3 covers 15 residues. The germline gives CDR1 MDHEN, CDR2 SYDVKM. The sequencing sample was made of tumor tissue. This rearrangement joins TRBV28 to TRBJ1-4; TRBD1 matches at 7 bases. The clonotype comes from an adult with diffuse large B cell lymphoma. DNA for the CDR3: TGTGCCAGCAGTTCCATCGGAACAGGGGACGAAAAACTGTTTTTT. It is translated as CASSSIGTGDEKLFF. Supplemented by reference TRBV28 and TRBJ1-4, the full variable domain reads DVKVTQSSRYLVKRTGEKVFLECVQDMDHENMFWYRQDPGLGLRLIYFSYDVKMKEKGDIPEGYSVSREKKERFSLILESASTNQTSMYLCASSSIGTGDEKLFFGSGTQLSVL.